The 24 T cell receptor beta chains below all came from one sample that was sequenced in a study of PD-1 blockade in classical Hodgkin lymphoma. Described time point: cycle 4 day 1 (C4D1), after more than five weeks of nivolumab. The patients all showed relapse after autologous stem cell transplantation, while their brentuximab vedotin exposure varied. The data were produced by immunoSEQ multiplex PCR, yet TCRdb's version contains in-frame clones alone and is incomplete. This table has 6,500 to 9,500 clones, roughly 85% appearing once. The sample in question was peripheral blood mononuclear cells (PBMCs), obtained before the fourth cycle of nivolumab. Receptors originate from a human donor with classical Hodgkin lymphoma.

In this sample, this clone turned up a few times. The V call is TRBV2, the J call TRBJ1-2; D gene unclear. The V gene lost 3 bases and the J gene lost 4 bases, with 9 bases spanning the gap. CDR1 and CDR2 (germline): SNHLY, FYNNEI. This CDR3 comprises 13 residues. In nucleotides, the CDR3 is TGTGCCAGCAGTGAGGCTAAGCCCTATGGCTACACCTTC. It specifies CASSEAKPYGYTF.

In this sample, this clone turned up a few times. V is TRBV6-6 and J is TRBJ1-5; TRBD1 matches at 7 bases. Germline V CDR1 and CDR2: MNHNY, SVGAGI (reference sequence). The CDR3 has 15 residues. With V trimmed by 6 bases and J by 3 bases, 8 bases remained unmatched. The CDR3 DNA sequence: TGTGCCAGCAGCGACAGGGCATTCTTCAATCAGCCCCAGCATTTT. Residues: CASSDRAFFNQPQHF.

The V call is TRBV28, the J call TRBJ2-3; TRBD2 agrees at 11 bases. V shed 7 bases and J 0 bases; nucleotides not matched to a gene: 9. This CDR3 region has 17 residues. Looked up from germline, CDR1 is MDHEN and CDR2 is SYDVKM. Here the CDR3 reads CASTLGLAGGSTDTQYF. CDR3 in DNA: TGTGCCAGCACCTTGGGGTTAGCGGGGGGGAGCACAGATACGCAGTATTTT.

CDR3 residues: CASSFENYNEQFF. CDR3 bases: TGTGCCAGCAGCTTTGAGAACTACAATGAGCAGTTCTTC. V is TRBV5-4 and J is TRBJ2-1, with no clear D. The V gene lost 2 bases and the J gene lost 3 bases, with 6 bases spanning the gap. The CDR3 is 13 residues long. The germline V gene encodes CDR1 SGHNT and CDR2 YYREEE (reference sequence). Full variable domain (remainder filled in from reference TRBV5-4 and TRBJ2-1): ETGVTQSPTHLIKTRGQQVTLRCSSQSGHNTVSWYQQALGQGPQFIFQYYREEENGRGNFPPRFSGLQFPNYSSELNVNALELDDSALYLCASSFENYNEQFFGPGTRLTVL.

This clone was seen a few times. V gene TRBV4-3 combines with J gene TRBJ2-7; 10 bases agree with TRBD1. Trimming removed 5 bases from V and 1 base from J; junction bases left unmatched: 8. This CDR3 contains 16 residues. Germline V gene lookup returns CDR1 LGHNA and CDR2 YSLEER. The CDR3 region is CASSFSGTGESYEQYF. DNA for the CDR3: TGCGCCAGCAGCTTCTCCGGGACAGGGGAGTCCTACGAGCAGTACTTC.

This rearrangement joins TRBV4-2 to TRBJ2-7; TRBD1 matches at 7 bases. V trimming: 3 bases; J trimming: 2 bases; junction bases outside the gene matches: 4. In germline, CDR1 is LGHNA, CDR2 YNFKEQ. This CDR3 is built from 14 residues. DNA of the CDR3: TGTGCCAGCAGCCATCGACAGGGCCCCTACGAGCAGTACTTC. Translation: CASSHRQGPYEQYF.

The gene calls are TRBV11-2 and TRBJ2-5; TRBD1 matches 7 bases. Germline CDR1 and CDR2: SGHAT and FQNNGV. Germline trimming cut 0 bases from V and 3 bases from J; bases unmatched to any gene: 4. The CDR3 totals 15 residues. CDR3: CASSLDHQGEETQYF. CDR3 coding DNA: TGTGCCAGCAGCTTAGACCACCAGGGGGAAGAGACCCAGTACTTC.

V gene TRBV2 combines with J gene TRBJ2-7; D not certain. Per the germline V gene, CDR1 is SNHLY and CDR2 is FYNNEI. Trimming stripped 2 bases from V and 6 bases from J, with 5 bases between. CDR3 length equals 11 residues. DNA for the CDR3: TGTGCCAGCAGTGAACGATCCGAGCAGTACTTC. Encoded protein: CASSERSEQYF.

The chain uses TRBV19 and TRBJ1-4; no clear D gene. The V gene lost 4 bases and the J gene lost 0 bases, with 6 bases spanning the gap. CDR3 length: 14 amino acids. Germline CDR1 is LNHDA and CDR2 is SQIVND (reference sequence). The CDR3, as DNA: TGTGCCAGTAGTAGCCTTGCAACTAATGAAAAACTGTTTTTT. Translation: CASSSLATNEKLFF.

V gene TRBV28 combines with J gene TRBJ1-3; TRBD1 might be the D (6 bases). CDR3 size: 16 residues. From germline, CDR1 is MDHEN and CDR2 SYDVKM. Trimming removed 4 bases from V and 3 bases from J, with 16 bases in between. In DNA form, the CDR3 reads TGTGCCAGCAGTTCCCCAGGGGAGGGCAGTGGAAACACCATATATTTT. Amino acid sequence: CASSSPGEGSGNTIYF.

The chain recombines TRBV19 with TRBJ1-6, with a possible D match to TRBD1 (5 bases). Germline-derived CDR1 and CDR2 are LNHDA and SQIVND (reference sequence). The V and J ends lost 7 bases and 7 bases respectively, with 11 bases between them. This CDR3 is built from 13 residues. CDR3: CASNNRRNSPLHF. The CDR3 DNA reads as TGTGCCAGTAACAACAGGAGAAATTCACCCCTCCACTTT.

The chain employs TRBV7-2 and TRBJ2-7; TRBD2 matches 12 bases. This CDR3 region has 14 residues. Trimming cost V 5 bases and J 7 bases; bases outside gene matches: 6. Germline V CDR1 and CDR2: SGHTA, FQGNSA. CDR3 nucleotide sequence: TGTGCCAGCAGCACTAGCGGGGGGCCCCGGGAGCAGTACTTC. This encodes CASSTSGGPREQYF.

This clone is a singleton in its sample. The chain couples TRBV7-2 to TRBJ2-1, with D possibly TRBD1 on 6 matching bases. The germline CDR1 and CDR2 sequences are SGHTA and FQGNSA. Trimming took off 8 bases at V and 4 bases at J, with 12 bases between the two ends. This CDR3 region has 13 residues. CDR3 in DNA: TGTGCCAGCGAGGGACATACGTACAATGAGCAGTTCTTC. Translating it yields CASEGHTYNEQFF. The full variable domain, completed using reference TRBV7-2 and TRBJ2-1, is GAGVSQSPSNKVTEKGKDVELRCDPISGHTALYWYRQSLGQGLEFLIYFQGNSAPDKSGLPSDRFSAERTGGSVSTLTIQRTQQEDSAVYLCASEGHTYNEQFFGPGTRLTVL.

The chain has TRBV7-2 and TRBJ2-7; perhaps TRBD1 as D (5 bases). CDR1 is SGHTA, CDR2 FQGNSA, per germline. CDR3 length: 15 amino acids. Between the trimmed V and J ends, which lost 2 bases and 3 bases, there was a span of 14 bases. The CDR3 region is CASSLSTGTSYEQYF. The DNA of the CDR3 is TGTGCCAGCAGCTTAAGCACAGGAACGAGCTACGAGCAGTACTTC.

The gene calls are TRBV15 and TRBJ1-4; unclear D gene. Looked up from germline, CDR1 is LNHNV and CDR2 is YYDKDF (reference sequence). The ends were cut back, 5 bases at V and 7 bases at J, with 17 bases in the middle. This CDR3 spans 15 amino acids. In nucleotides, the CDR3 is TGTGCCACCAGCCCCCGGACCGGCGGCCTTGAAAAACTGTTTTTT. This translates into CATSPRTGGLEKLFF.

The J gene is TRBJ2-7, the V gene TRBV27, with 8 bases lining up with TRBD1. The trim removed 2 bases at V and 6 bases at J, leaving 9 bases unmatched. The CDR3 is 15 residues long. Looked up from germline, CDR1 is MNHEY and CDR2 is SMNVEV (reference sequence). The CDR3 DNA sequence: TGTGCCAGCAGTTTAGGCAGGGGGCGCCCCGGCGAGCAGTACTTC. Residues: CASSLGRGRPGEQYF.

The J gene is TRBJ2-4, the V gene TRBV12-2; the tabulated D call, TRBD2, remains unverified against the DNA. TRBV12-2 is deemed a pseudogene. The CDR3 has 15 residues. The CDR3 nucleotides are TGTGCCAGCAGATCCGGGATTTCCAACGGGGGCATTCAGTACTTC. This sequence encodes CASRSGISNGGIQYF.

The V and J genes are TRBV5-1 and TRBJ2-3; D is unclear. V gave up 3 bases and J gave up 2 bases, with 4 bases separating them. Germline CDR1 and CDR2: SGHRS and YFSETQ. This CDR3 has 12 residues. The DNA of the CDR3 is TGCGCCAGCAGCTCGGTCACAGATACGCAGTATTTT. Its translation is CASSSVTDTQYF.

The CDR3 DNA is TGCGCCAGCAGCTTTAGTAGGGGAGGCACAGATACGCAGTATTTT. This encodes CASSFSRGGTDTQYF. This chain connects TRBV5-1 to TRBJ2-3; D is possibly TRBD1 or TRBD2 (5 bases each). This CDR3 is built from 15 residues. CDR1 and CDR2 (germline): SGHRS, YFSETQ. Between the trimmed V and J ends, which lost 2 bases and 1 base, there was a span of 11 bases.

The rearrangement links TRBV5-1 to TRBJ2-2; 10 positions agree with TRBD1. Germline values: CDR1 SGHRS, CDR2 YFSETQ. Trimming at V came to 4 bases and at J to 5 bases, leaving 5 bases not matched to a gene. CDR3 size: 15 residues. CDR3 sequence (DNA): TGCGCCAGCAGCCGGGGACAGGGGCTAACCGGGGAGCTGTTTTTT. Translating gives CASSRGQGLTGELFF.

V is TRBV6-5 and J is TRBJ1-2, with D tentatively TRBD1 (6 bases). Germline V gives CDR1 MNHEY, CDR2 SVGAGI. Trimming shortened V by 7 bases and J by 8 bases, and 20 bases separated the two germline ends. The CDR3 is 14 amino acids. CDR3 sequence reads: CASTPSAGVIGYTF. The CDR3 region has the DNA TGTGCCAGCACCCCATCGGCAGGGGTGATCGGCTACACCTTC.

This chain joins TRBV2 and TRBJ1-1; D not certain. Germline V gene data show CDR1 as SNHLY and CDR2 as FYNNEI. V dropped 3 bases and J dropped 11 bases, with 10 bases sitting between them. This CDR3 contains 11 residues. The CDR3 loop is CASSDFVRAFF. The CDR3 region has the DNA TGTGCCAGCAGTGATTTTGTACGGGCTTTCTTT. The whole variable domain, remainder taken from reference TRBV2 and TRBJ1-1, is EPEVTQTPSHQVTQMGQEVILRCVPISNHLYFYWYRQILGQKVEFLVSFYNNEISEKSEIFDDQFSVERPDGSNFTLKIRSTKLEDSAMYFCASSDFVRAFFGQGTRLTVV.

Only a few counts were recorded for this clone. The chain links TRBV19 to TRBJ1-2; D remains unclear. CDR3 length: 14 residues. Trimming removed 7 bases at V and 8 bases at J, with 20 bases between. The V gene's germline CDR1 is LNHDA and CDR2 SQIVND (reference sequence). CDR3 DNA: TGTGCCAGTACCCGGGGAACAGAGACCGGGGGCTACACCTTC. Translated, it gives CASTRGTETGGYTF.

This chain connects TRBV7-3 to TRBJ2-5, with D tentatively TRBD2 (7 bases). Germline values: CDR1 SGHTA, CDR2 FQGTGA. Trimming shortened V by 3 bases and J by 5 bases, and 10 bases separated the two germline ends. CDR3 length equals 13 residues. The CDR3 region is CASSLGGRETQYF. DNA of the CDR3: TGTGCCAGCAGCTTGGGGGGGCGCGAGACCCAGTACTTC.